Shown below are 13 T cell receptor beta chains from a single sample sequenced in a study of blood T cell repertoires in COVID-19. This table comes from immunoSEQ multiplex PCR, and its TCRdb copy is limited to in-frame clones, with some not included. The data show about 160,000 clones, around 86% seen once. The specimen was peripheral blood. The receptor set was obtained from a man aged 65 to 85 who had recovered from COVID-19.

This chain connects TRBV19 to TRBJ2-6, with D hard to call. The CDR3 has 16 amino acids. The V end was cut by 5 bases, the J end by 0 bases, with 11 bases between. Germline assignment: CDR1 LNHDA and CDR2 SQIVND (reference sequence). CDR3 sequence reads: CASSPMRPSGANVLTF. CDR3 sequence (DNA): TGTGCCAGTAGTCCCATGAGGCCCTCTGGGGCCAACGTCCTGACTTTC.

The chain recombines TRBV10-1 with TRBJ2-3; the D is unclear. The germline CDR1 and CDR2 sequences are WNHNN and SYGVQD (reference sequence). This CDR3 contains 13 residues. Trimming cost V 5 bases and J 3 bases, with 9 bases left between them. The CDR3 protein is CASSNIGTDTQYF. As DNA, the CDR3 is TGCGCCAGCAGTAACATCGGGACAGATACGCAGTATTTT.

The chain employs TRBV27 and TRBJ2-3, with TRBD1 identical over 8 bases. With 4 bases clipped from V and 7 bases from J, the junction kept 7 bases outside the gene matches. CDR3 length: 14 residues. Germline CDR1 and CDR2: MNHEY and SMNVEV (reference sequence). The DNA for the CDR3 is TGTGCCAGCAGTTACCTGACAGGGGCATATACGCAGTATTTT. Its protein product is CASSYLTGAYTQYF.

This sequence joins TRBV5-1 and TRBJ1-1; the D gene is possibly TRBD1 (6 bases). The length of the CDR3 is 15 residues. Trimming shortened V by 2 bases and J by 2 bases, and 13 bases separated the two germline ends. CDR1 and CDR2 (germline): SGHRS, YFSETQ. Here the CDR3 reads CASSFTGTFNTEAFF. The CDR3 bases are TGCGCCAGCAGCTTTACCGGGACATTCAACACTGAAGCTTTCTTT.

This clone was seen once. The chain combines TRBV6-6 with TRBJ1-1, with 7 bases fitting TRBD1. The CDR3 extends over 13 amino acids. The V segment lost 4 bases and the J segment 8 bases; nucleotides outside the gene matches: 7. Germline loops: CDR1 MNHNY, CDR2 SVGAGI (reference sequence). This CDR3 reads CASSSQGGREAFF. The CDR3 DNA reads TGTGCCAGCAGTTCCCAAGGGGGCAGGGAAGCTTTCTTT.

The J gene is TRBJ2-3, the V gene TRBV14, with 7 nucleotides matching TRBD2. Germline V CDR1 and CDR2: SGHDN, FVKESK. The trim removed 4 bases at V and 5 bases at J, leaving 15 bases unmatched. This CDR3 comprises 17 residues. Written as DNA, the CDR3 is TGTGCCAGCAGCCGCACCCGGGGGGACCCCGCGGTAGATACGCAGTATTTT. It encodes CASSRTRGDPAVDTQYF.

The genes are TRBV5-1 and TRBJ2-5; 8 bases line up with TRBD1. Trimming took 0 bases from V and 3 from J; bases not matched to a gene: 4. CDR3 length equals 15 residues. Germline CDR1 reads SGHRS; CDR2 reads YFSETQ. This chain's CDR3 is CASSLGRTGKETQYF. CDR3 nucleotide sequence: TGCGCCAGCAGCTTGGGCAGGACAGGGAAAGAGACCCAGTACTTC.

This chain uses TRBV9 with TRBJ2-2; 7 bases fit TRBD2. The CDR3 sequence is 15 residues long. The trim removed 4 bases at V and 2 bases at J, leaving 5 bases unmatched. Per the germline V gene, CDR1 is SGDLS and CDR2 is YYNGEE. In DNA, the CDR3 is TGTGCCAGCAGCCCAGCGGGATCTAACACCGGGGAGCTGTTTTTT. It is translated as CASSPAGSNTGELFF.

This chain links TRBV4-3 with TRBJ1-1; 8 bases fit TRBD1. Per germline, CDR1 LGHNA and CDR2 YSLEER. The CDR3 consists of 16 residues. Trimming at V came to 2 bases and at J to 0 bases, leaving 5 bases not matched to a gene. CDR3 region: CASSQSGGDLNTEAFF. The CDR3 bases are TGCGCCAGCAGCCAATCAGGGGGCGATCTGAACACTGAAGCTTTCTTT.

The chain recombines TRBV2 with TRBJ2-7, with no clear D. CDR1 is SNHLY and CDR2 is FYNNEI in the germline V gene. Trimming took 4 bases from V and 5 from J, leaving 15 bases between them. This CDR3 region has 14 residues. This CDR3 reads CASSGNSRQDEQYF. The CDR3 DNA reads TGTGCCAGCAGTGGTAACAGCCGTCAGGACGAGCAGTACTTC.

The chain joins TRBV7-9 to TRBJ2-7; 11 bases are a match to TRBD2. The germline gives CDR1 SEHNR, CDR2 FQNEAQ (reference sequence). With V trimmed by 5 bases and J by 6 bases, 9 bases remained unmatched. The CDR3 is 15 amino acids. CDR3 DNA sequence: TGTGCCAGCAGCCCTACCGCAGGACTAGCGGGCGAGCAGTACTTC. Translation gives CASSPTAGLAGEQYF.

This chain connects TRBV5-1 to TRBJ2-2; 7 nucleotides align to TRBD1. J lost 7 bases, V lost 4 bases, and 10 bases had no gene match. The V gene's germline CDR1 is SGHRS and CDR2 YFSETQ. CDR3 size: 15 residues. This chain's CDR3 is CASSTRQGPFGELFF. DNA of the CDR3: TGCGCCAGCAGCACCCGACAGGGTCCGTTCGGGGAGCTGTTTTTT.

V and J are TRBV28 and TRBJ2-3; tentatively, D is TRBD2 (6 bases). V was pared by 2 bases and J by 3 bases, with 18 bases between. Germline CDR1 is MDHEN and CDR2 is SYDVKM. CDR3 length: 17 residues. CDR3 region: CASSLTPGGVVTDTQYF. The CDR3 DNA is TGTGCCAGCAGTTTAACTCCCGGCGGGGTGGTGACAGATACGCAGTATTTT.